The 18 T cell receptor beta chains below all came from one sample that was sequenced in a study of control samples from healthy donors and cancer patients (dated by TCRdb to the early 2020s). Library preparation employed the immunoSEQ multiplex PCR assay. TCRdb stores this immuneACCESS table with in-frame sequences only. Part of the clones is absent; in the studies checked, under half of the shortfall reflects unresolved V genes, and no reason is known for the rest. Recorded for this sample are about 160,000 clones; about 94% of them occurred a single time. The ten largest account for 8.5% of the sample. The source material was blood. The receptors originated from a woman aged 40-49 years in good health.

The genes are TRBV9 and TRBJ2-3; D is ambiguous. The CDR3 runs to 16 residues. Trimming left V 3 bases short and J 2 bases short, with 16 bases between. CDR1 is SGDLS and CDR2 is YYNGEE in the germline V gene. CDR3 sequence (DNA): TGTGCCAGCAGCGAGAGCGTGCCCGCAACCACAGATACGCAGTATTTT. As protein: CASSESVPATTDTQYF. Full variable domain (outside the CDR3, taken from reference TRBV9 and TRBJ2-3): DSGVTQTPKHLITATGQRVTLRCSPRSGDLSVYWYQQSLDQGLQFLIQYYNGEERAKGNILERFSAQQFPDLHSELNLSSLELGDSALYFCASSESVPATTDTQYFGPGTRLTVL.

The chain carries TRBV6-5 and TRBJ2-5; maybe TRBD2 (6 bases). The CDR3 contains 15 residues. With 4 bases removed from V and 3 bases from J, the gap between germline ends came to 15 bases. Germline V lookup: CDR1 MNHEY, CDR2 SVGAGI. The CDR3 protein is CASSWGDAKEETQYF. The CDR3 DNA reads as TGTGCCAGCAGTTGGGGGGACGCGAAAGAAGAGACCCAGTACTTC.

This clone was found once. CDR3 nucleotide sequence: TGTGCCACCAGCAGAGATAGGAAAACTAATGAAAAACTGTTTTTT. Its protein is CATSRDRKTNEKLFF. The V gene is TRBV15, the J gene TRBJ1-4; no clear D gene. Trimming took off 0 bases at V and 1 base at J, with 6 bases between the two ends. This CDR3 spans 15 amino acids. Germline assignment: CDR1 LNHNV and CDR2 YYDKDF (reference sequence).

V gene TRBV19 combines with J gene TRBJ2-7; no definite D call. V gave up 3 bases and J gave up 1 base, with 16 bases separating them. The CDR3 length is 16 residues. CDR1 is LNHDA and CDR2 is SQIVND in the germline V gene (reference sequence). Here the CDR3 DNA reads TGTGCCAGTAGTATGGTTTGGGTTAAAGGATCCTACGAGCAGTACTTC. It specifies CASSMVWVKGSYEQYF.

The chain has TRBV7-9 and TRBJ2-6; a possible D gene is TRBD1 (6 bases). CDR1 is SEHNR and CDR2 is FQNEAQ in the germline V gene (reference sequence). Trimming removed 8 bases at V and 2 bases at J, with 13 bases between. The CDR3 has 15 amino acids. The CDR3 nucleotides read TGTGCCAGCGGACATAGGGGGACTGGGGCCAACGTCCTGACTTTC. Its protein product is CASGHRGTGANVLTF.

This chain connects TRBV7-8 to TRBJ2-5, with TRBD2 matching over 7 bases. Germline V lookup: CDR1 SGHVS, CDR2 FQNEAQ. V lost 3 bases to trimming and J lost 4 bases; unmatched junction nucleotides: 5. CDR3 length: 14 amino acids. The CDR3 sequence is CASSLQGLLETQYF. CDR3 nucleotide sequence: TGTGCCAGCAGCTTGCAGGGACTACTAGAGACCCAGTACTTC. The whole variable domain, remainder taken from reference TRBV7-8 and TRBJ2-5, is GAGVSQSPRYKVAKRGQDVALRCDPISGHVSLFWYQQALGQGPEFLTYFQNEAQLDKSGLPSDRFFAERPEGSVSTLKIQRTQQEDSAVYLCASSLQGLLETQYFGPGTRLLVL.

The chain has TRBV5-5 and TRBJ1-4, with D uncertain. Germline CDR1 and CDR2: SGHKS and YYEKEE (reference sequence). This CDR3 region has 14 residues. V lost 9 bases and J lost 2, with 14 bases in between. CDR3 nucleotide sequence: TGTGCCACGCCAGGTGTTAGGACTAATGAAAAACTGTTTTTT. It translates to CATPGVRTNEKLFF. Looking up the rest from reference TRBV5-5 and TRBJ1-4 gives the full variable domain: DAGVTQSPTHLIKTRGQQVTLRCSPISGHKSVSWYQQVLGQGPQFIFQYYEKEERGRGNFPDRFSARQFPNYSSELNVNALLLGDSALYLCATPGVRTNEKLFFGSGTQLSVL.

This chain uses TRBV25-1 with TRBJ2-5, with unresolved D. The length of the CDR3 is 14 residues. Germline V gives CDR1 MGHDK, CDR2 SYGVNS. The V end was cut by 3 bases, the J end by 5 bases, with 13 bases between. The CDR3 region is CASSDGQFHETQYF. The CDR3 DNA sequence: TGTGCCAGCAGTGACGGCCAGTTCCACGAGACCCAGTACTTC.

DNA of the CDR3: TGCAGCGTCGTCCGGGTGAACTATGGCTACACCTTC. Its translation is CSVVRVNYGYTF. J is TRBJ1-2 and V is TRBV29-1, with D unclear. Between the trimmed V and J ends, which lost 6 bases and 2 bases, there was a span of 10 bases. CDR1 and CDR2 (germline): SQVTM, ANQGSEA. CDR3 length: 12 amino acids.

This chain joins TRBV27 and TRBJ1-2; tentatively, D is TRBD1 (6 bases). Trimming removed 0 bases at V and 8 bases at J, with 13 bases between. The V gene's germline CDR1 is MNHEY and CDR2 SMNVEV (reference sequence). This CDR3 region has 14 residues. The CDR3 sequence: CASSLSGGARGYTF. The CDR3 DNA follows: TGTGCCAGCAGTTTATCGGGGGGGGCGCGGGGCTACACCTTC.

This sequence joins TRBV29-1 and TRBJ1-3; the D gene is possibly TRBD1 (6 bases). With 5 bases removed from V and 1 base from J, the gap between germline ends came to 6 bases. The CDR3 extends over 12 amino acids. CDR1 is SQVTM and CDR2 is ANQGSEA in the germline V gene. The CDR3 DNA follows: TGCAGCGTTACAGGGTCTGGAAACACCATATATTTT. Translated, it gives CSVTGSGNTIYF. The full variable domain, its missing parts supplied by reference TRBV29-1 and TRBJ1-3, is SAVISQKPSRDICQRGTSLTIQCQVDSQVTMMFWYRQQPGQSLTLIATANQGSEATYESGFVIDKFPISRPNLTFSTLTVSNMSPEDSSIYLCSVTGSGNTIYFGEGSWLTVV.

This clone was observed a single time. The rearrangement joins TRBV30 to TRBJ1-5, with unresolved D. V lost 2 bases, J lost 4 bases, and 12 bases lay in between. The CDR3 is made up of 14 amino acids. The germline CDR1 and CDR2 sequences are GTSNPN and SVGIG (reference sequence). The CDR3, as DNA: TGTGCCTGGAGTCGGGCTTCCGGAAATCAGCCCCAGCATTTT. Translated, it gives CAWSRASGNQPQHF. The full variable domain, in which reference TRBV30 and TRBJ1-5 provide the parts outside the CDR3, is SQTIHQWPATLVQPVGSPLSLECTVEGTSNPNLYWYRQAAGRGLQLLFYSVGIGQISSEVPQNLSASRPQDRQFILSSKKLLLSDSGFYLCAWSRASGNQPQHFGDGTRLSIL.

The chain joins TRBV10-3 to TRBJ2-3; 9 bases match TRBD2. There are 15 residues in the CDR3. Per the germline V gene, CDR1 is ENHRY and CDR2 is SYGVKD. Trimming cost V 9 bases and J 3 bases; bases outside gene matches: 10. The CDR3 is CAIRMGLALTDTQYF. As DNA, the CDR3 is TGTGCCATTCGAATGGGACTAGCCCTAACAGATACGCAGTATTTT.

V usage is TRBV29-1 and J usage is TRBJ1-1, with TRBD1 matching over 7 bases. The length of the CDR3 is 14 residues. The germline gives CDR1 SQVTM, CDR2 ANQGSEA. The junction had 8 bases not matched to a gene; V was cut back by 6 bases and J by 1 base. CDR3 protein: CSVTKGQANTEAFF. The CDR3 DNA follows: TGCAGCGTCACCAAAGGACAGGCGAACACTGAAGCTTTCTTT.

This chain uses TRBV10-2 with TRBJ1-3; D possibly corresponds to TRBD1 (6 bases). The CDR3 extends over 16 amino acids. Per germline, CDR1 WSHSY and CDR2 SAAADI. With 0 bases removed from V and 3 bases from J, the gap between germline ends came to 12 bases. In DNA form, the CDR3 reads TGCGCCAGCAGTGAGTCTGGGGGGCTAGGTGGAAACACCATATATTTT. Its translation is CASSESGGLGGNTIYF.

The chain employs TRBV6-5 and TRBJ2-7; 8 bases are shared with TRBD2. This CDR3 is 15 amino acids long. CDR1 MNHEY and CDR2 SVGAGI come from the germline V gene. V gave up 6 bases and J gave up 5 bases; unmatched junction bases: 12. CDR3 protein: CASSPPAGGRNEQYF. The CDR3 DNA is TGTGCCAGCAGCCCCCCGGCGGGAGGTAGGAACGAGCAGTACTTC.

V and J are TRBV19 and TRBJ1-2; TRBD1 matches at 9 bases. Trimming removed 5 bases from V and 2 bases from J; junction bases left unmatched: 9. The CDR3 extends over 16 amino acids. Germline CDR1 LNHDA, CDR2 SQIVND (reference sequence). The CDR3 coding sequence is TGTGCCAGTAGTCCAATCGACAGGGGGTTGAACTATGGCTACACCTTC. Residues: CASSPIDRGLNYGYTF.

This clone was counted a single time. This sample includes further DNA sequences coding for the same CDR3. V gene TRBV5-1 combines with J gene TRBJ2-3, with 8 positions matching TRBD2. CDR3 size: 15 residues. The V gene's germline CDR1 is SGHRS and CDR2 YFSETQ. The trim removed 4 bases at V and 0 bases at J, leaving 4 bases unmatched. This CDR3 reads CASSLVAGSTDTQYF. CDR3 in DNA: TGCGCCAGCAGCCTGGTAGCGGGGAGCACAGATACGCAGTATTTT. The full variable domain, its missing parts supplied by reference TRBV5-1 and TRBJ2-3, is KAGVTQTPRYLIKTRGQQVTLSCSPISGHRSVSWYQQTPGQGLQFLFEYFSETQRNKGNFPGRFSGRQFSNSRSEMNVSTLELGDSALYLCASSLVAGSTDTQYFGPGTRLTVL.